A single TCR beta chain is shown here with its context. Possible read error: a much larger clone is one base away. The sample is drawn from a study of tumor-infiltrating lymphocytes in oesophageal squamous cell carcinoma. V lost 5 bases and J lost 11; bases outside the gene matches: 14. There are 15 residues in the CDR3. Germline CDR1 and CDR2: SGHVT and SQSDAQ. TCRdb re-called the PCR reads with MiXCR, one entry per CDR3 protein. The sample lists more than 9,500 distinct CDR3 sequences, roughly half occurring once. Specimen: esophageal tumor tissue. This sequence was found in a male donor with esophageal squamous cell carcinoma. This chain connects TRBV7-4 to TRBJ2-5; TRBD2 matches 10 bases. CDR3 sequence reads: CASSRSGRSYNEQYF. Here the CDR3 DNA reads TGTGCCAGCAGCCGTAGCGGGAGGTCCTACAATGAGCAGTACTTC.